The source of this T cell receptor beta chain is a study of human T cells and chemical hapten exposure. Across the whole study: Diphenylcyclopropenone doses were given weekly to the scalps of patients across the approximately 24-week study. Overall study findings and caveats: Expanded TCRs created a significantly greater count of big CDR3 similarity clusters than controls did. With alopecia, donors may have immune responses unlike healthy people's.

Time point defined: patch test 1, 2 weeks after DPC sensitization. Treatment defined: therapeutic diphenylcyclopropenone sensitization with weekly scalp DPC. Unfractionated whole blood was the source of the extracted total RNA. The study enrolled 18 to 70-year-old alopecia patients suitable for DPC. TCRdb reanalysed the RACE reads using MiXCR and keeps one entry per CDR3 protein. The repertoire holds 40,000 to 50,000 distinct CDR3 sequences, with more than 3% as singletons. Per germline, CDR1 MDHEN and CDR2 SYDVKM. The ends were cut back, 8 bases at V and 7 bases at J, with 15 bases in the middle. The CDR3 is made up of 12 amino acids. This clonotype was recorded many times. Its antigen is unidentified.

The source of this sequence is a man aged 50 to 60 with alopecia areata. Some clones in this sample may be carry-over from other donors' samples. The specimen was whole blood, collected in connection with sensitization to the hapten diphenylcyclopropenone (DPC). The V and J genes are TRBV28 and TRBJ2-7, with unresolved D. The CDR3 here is CASLGVADEQYF. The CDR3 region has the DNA TGTGCCAGCCTTGGGGTCGCGGATGAGCAGTACTTC.